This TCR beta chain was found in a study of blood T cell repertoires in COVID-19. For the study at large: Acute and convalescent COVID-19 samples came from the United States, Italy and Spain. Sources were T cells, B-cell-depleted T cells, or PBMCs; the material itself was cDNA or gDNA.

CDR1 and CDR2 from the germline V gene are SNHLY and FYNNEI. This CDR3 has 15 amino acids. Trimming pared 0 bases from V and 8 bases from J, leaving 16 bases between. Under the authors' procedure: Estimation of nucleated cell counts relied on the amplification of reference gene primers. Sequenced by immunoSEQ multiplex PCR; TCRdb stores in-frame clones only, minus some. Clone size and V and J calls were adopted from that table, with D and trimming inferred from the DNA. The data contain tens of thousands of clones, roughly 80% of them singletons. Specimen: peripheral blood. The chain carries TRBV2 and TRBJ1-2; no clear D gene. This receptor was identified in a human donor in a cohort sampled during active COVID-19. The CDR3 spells CASSEALSLHRGYTF. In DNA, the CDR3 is TGTGCCAGCAGTGAAGCGCTTTCCCTTCACCGGGGCTACACCTTC.